This TCR beta chain was obtained from a study of OX40 agonist ivuxolimab in advanced cancers. Study-wide background: With a range of roughly 23 to 79, age averaged roughly 60 years, and approximately 83% were male.

Repertoires were generated with immunoSEQ multiplex PCR, while TCRdb's copy carries only in-frame clones and drops some. The data hold 85,000 to 90,000 clones, with 75% to 90% observed a single time. The sequencing used CD4+ or CD8+ T cells sorted from blood, collected in a trial of the OX40 agonist ivuxolimab. The TCR originated in an adult with an advanced solid tumor such as melanoma, head and neck, liver or kidney cancer.

CDR3 amino acids: CAWGDIANYGYTF. Here the CDR3 DNA reads TGTGCCTGGGGTGACATCGCTAACTATGGCTACACCTTC. V is TRBV30 and J is TRBJ1-2; unclear D gene. The length of the CDR3 is 13 residues. CDR1 and CDR2 (germline): GTSNPN, SVGIG (reference sequence). V lost 5 bases and J 0 bases, leaving 10 bases between the germline ends.